This TCR beta chain is drawn from a study of T-cell reconstitution after alpha-beta-depleted transplantation in children (dated by TCRdb to 2016 to 2017). For context, the study as a whole: Using TCR repertoire profiling, the study followed T-cell immune reconstitution in a quantitative way in children after TCRalphabeta/CD19-depleted allogeneic hematopoietic cell transplantation. Study-level results and caveats: Hyperexpanded clone frequencies declined over subsequent months; after one year, T-cell counts and TCRbeta diversity were mostly attributed to newly produced T cells. About two months after transplant, the apparently early recovery of alphabetaT-cell counts reportedly depended on just several hundred clones that had expanded rapidly and came from non-depleted graft cells. The high TCRbeta diversity at day 60 in some patients was ascribed to recipient T cells and intrathymic progenitors that had survived conditioning.

Libraries were prepared through PCR. Reads for this sample came from an Illumina HiSeq 2500. Molecular barcoding was employed in the preparation of TCR libraries, with unique molecular identifiers being used to normalize TCRbeta repertoire quantification. The public sequencing data were trimmed at Q25 with fastp and processed into clonotypes with MiXCR by TCRdb, which kept only in-frame beta chains. Merged by CDR3 protein, the rows form single entries marked with the most common genes and DNA. For this sample there are about 980,000 distinct CDR3 sequences; 25% to 30% appear just once. 28% of the sample is in the top ten clones. On this clonotype itself: Its antigen remains unidentified. Qualities for individual bases were not recorded, and no much larger clone is one base off.

The treatment or condition label, as the study defines it: allogeneic hematopoietic cell transplantation with graft depleted of TCRalphabeta T cells and CD19 B cells. TCRalphabeta/CD19-depleted allogeneic hematopoietic cell grafts were given to the transplant recipients, all of whom were children. The sequences come from PBMCs, mostly from graft donor cells, collected 360 days after TCRalphabeta/CD19-depleted stem cell transplant. The clonotype originates from a boy under two years old who had a stem cell transplant for SCID, so the T cells may come from the graft donor.

CDR3 protein: CSARGGLDQGEQFF. At the DNA level, the sequence is TGCAGTGCTAGGGGCGGACTAGACCAAGGTGAGCAGTTCTTC. The chain links TRBV20-1 with TRBJ2-1, with 7 bases aligning to TRBD2. CDR1 and CDR2 were assigned from the germline V gene (reference sequence) as DFQATT and SNEGSKA. The CDR3 spans 14 residues, from the cysteine through the phenylalanine. CDR3 DNA is the only sequence kept; it has 42 bases, read in frame from the first base. V and J are trimmed by 3 bases and 9 bases, and the gene matches miss 11 bases of the junction.